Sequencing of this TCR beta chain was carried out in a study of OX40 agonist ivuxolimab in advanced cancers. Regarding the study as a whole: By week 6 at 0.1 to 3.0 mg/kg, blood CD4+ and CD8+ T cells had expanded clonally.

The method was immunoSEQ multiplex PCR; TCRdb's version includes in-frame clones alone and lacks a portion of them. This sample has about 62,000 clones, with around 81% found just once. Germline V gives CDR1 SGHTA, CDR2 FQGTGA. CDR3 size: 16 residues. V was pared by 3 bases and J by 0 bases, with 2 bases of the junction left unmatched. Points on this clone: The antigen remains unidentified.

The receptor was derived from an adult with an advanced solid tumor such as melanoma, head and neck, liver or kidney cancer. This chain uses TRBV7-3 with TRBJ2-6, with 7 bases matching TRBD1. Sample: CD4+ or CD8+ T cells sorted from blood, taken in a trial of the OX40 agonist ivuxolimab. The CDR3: CASSFHRGSGANVLTF. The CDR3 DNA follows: TGTGCCAGCAGCTTTCACAGGGGCTCTGGGGCCAACGTCCTGACTTTC. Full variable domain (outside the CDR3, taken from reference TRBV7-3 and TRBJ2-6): GAGVSQTPSNKVTEKGKYVELRCDPISGHTALYWYRQSLGQGPEFLIYFQGTGAADDSGLPNDRFFAVRPEGSVSTLKIQRTERGDSAVYLCASSFHRGSGANVLTFGAGSRLTVL.